This T cell receptor beta chain was sequenced for a study of cytomegalovirus exposure and HLA in healthy donors. Germline CDR1 and CDR2: KGHSH and LQKENI. The germline V and J ends were trimmed by 3 bases and 2 bases, with 7 bases remaining between them. CDR3 size: 13 residues. On this clone: As yet, its antigen is unknown.

Only in-frame clones appear in the TCRdb table, and some are missing; sequencing was by immunoSEQ multiplex PCR. Counted here are over 200,000 clones, around 90% occurring once; the ten biggest clones make up 2.9%. Study-level points and caveats: Among TCR beta chains, those listed as cytomegalovirus-associated numbered about 150.

The sample taken for sequencing was PBMCs. The source of this sequence is a woman younger than 35 in good health and CMV-seronegative. This sequence joins TRBV18 and TRBJ1-2; D gene ambiguous. CDR3 coding DNA: TGTGCCAGCTCACCTGAACAGAACTATGGCTACACCTTC. This translates into CASSPEQNYGYTF.